This T cell receptor (beta chain) stems from a study of T cell repertoires in cytomegalovirus infection. Worth noting for this clonotype: Antigen specificity is unknown.

CDR1 is DFQATT, CDR2 SNEGSKA, per germline (reference sequence). The ends were cut back, 3 bases at V and 2 bases at J, with 16 bases in the middle. This CDR3 is built from 15 residues. TCRdb fed the reads into MiXCR, producing one record per CDR3 protein. The table has roughly 500,000 distinct CDR3 sequences, roughly 34% seen once. The chain uses TRBV20-1 and TRBJ2-5; D uncertain. Sequencing was performed on cultured PBMCs, taken from culture after CMV antigen stimulation. The source of this sequence is a human donor in good health (CMV status not recorded). Some clones in this sample may be carry-over from other donors' samples. In DNA, the CDR3 is TGCAGTGCTAGCGCCTACCGGACCTGGCAAGAGACCCAGTACTTC. Its protein product is CSASAYRTWQETQYF.